Listed below are T cell receptor beta chains from one sample, sequenced in a study of CD8+CD57+ T cells in acquired aplastic anemia. MiXCR was run by TCRdb on the reads, yielding one entry per CDR3 protein. The data contain about 160,000 distinct CDR3 sequences, around half of them seen just once; the ten biggest clones take up less than 3%. Sequencing used sorted CD4+, CD8+, or CD8+CD57+ T cells (not recorded which) from PBMCs. These TCRs come from a human donor with aplastic anemia. The CDR3 runs from the conserved cysteine through the conserved F or W. A D gene is named only where the DNA matches it firmly. Size tells how often a clone was seen (once, few, many) or the class of an expanded clone, and some rows leave it out.

V gene	J gene	D gene	clone size	CDR3 DNA	CDR3 protein
TRBV2	TRBJ2-7	TRBD2	many	TGTGCCAGCGGTAACCTAGCGGGAGTCTACGAGCAGTACTTC	CASGNLAGVYEQYF
TRBV25-1	TRBJ2-5	TRBD1	-	TGTGCCAGCAGTGGAGGGACAGGTTACGTTGAGACCCAGTACTTC	CASSGGTGYVETQYF
TRBV6-4	TRBJ2-2	-	many	TGTGCCAGCAGTGAGGAACTCACCGGGGAGCTGTTTTTT	CASSEELTGELFF
TRBV19	TRBJ2-7	-	-	TGTGCCAGTAGTGTATCTCTACTCCCCTACGAGCAGTACTTC	CASSVSLLPYEQYF
TRBV10-3	TRBJ1-1	TRBD1	-	TGTGCCATCAGTGGAAACGGACAGGGCACGGCTGAAGCTTTCTTT	CAISGNGQGTAEAFF
TRBV10-3	TRBJ1-6	-	-	TGTGCCATCAGTGAGTCGAAGAATTCACCCCTCCACTTT	CAISESKNSPLHF
TRBV3-1	TRBJ1-5	-	-	TGTGCCAGCAGCCCGTTGGGGGGGGCGGAAGGTCAGCCCCAGCATTTT	CASSPLGGAEGQPQHF
TRBV5-1	TRBJ2-4	TRBD1	few	TGCGCCAGCAGCTTCGGGACAGCTAAAAACATTCAGTACTTC	CASSFGTAKNIQYF
TRBV2	TRBJ2-2	-	-	TGTGCCAGCAGTGCCGACAACACCGGGGAGCTGTTTTTT	CASSADNTGELFF
TRBV5-1	TRBJ2-1	TRBD2	few	TGCGCCAGCAGCTTGTTGACTAGCGGGATGGGTTTGGGAAATGAGCAGTTCTTC	CASSLLTSGMGLGNEQFF
TRBV25-1	TRBJ2-7	TRBD2	-	TGTGCCAGCAGTAGGTTAGCGGGAGTGGCGGCCTACGAGCAGTACTTC	CASSRLAGVAAYEQYF
TRBV20-1	TRBJ2-6	-	-	TGCAGTGCGATAGGAAGGGGTCCTGGGGCCAACGTCCCGACTTTC	CSAIGRGPGANVPTF
TRBV5-1	TRBJ1-5	-	many	TGCGCCAGCAGCCTGGGGGGAGGGGATCAGCCCCAGCATTTT	CASSLGGGDQPQHF
TRBV29-1	TRBJ2-7	TRBD2	-	TGCAGCGTTCGTGGACTAGCGGGATACGAGCAGTACTTC	CSVRGLAGYEQYF
TRBV19	TRBJ2-3	-	few	TGTGCCAGTAGGAGTGCAGGTACAGATACGCAGTATTTT	CASRSAGTDTQYF
TRBV10-3	TRBJ1-1	-	many	TGTGCCTCCCAAAGGGGATCCATGAACACTGAAGCTTTCTTT	CASQRGSMNTEAFF
TRBV18	TRBJ2-5	-	-	TGTGCCAGCTCACCACGGGATCAAGAGACCCAGTACTTC	CASSPRDQETQYF
TRBV20-1	TRBJ1-2	TRBD1	many	TGCAGTGCTAGACGGACAGGGGTTAACTATGGCTACACCTTC	CSARRTGVNYGYTF
TRBV7-9	TRBJ1-1	-	-	TGTGCCAGCAGCTTAGTTTTTGAGAACACTGAAGCTTTCTTT	CASSLVFENTEAFF
TRBV7-2	TRBJ1-1	-	few	TGTGCCAGCACCTTAAGCACTGAAGCTTTCTTT	CASTLSTEAFF
TRBV11-1	TRBJ2-3	-	-	TGTGCCAGCAGGCCCTCACGGACTAGCACAGATACGCAGTATTTT	CASRPSRTSTDTQYF
TRBV10-3	TRBJ2-2	TRBD1	-	TGTGCCATCAGTGAGTCGGCAGGGGGCGCGTACACCGGGGAGCTGTTTTTT	CAISESAGGAYTGELFF
TRBV25-1	TRBJ1-2	-	many	TGTGCCAGCAGTGAAAACACCCGGGACGGGTTGGGCTACACCTTC	CASSENTRDGLGYTF
TRBV20-1	TRBJ2-5	TRBD1	-	TGCAGTGCACTTCGACAGGGACACCAAGAGACCCAGTACTTC	CSALRQGHQETQYF
TRBV20-1	TRBJ1-5	-	many	TGCAGTGCTAGCAGGGATAGCAATCAGCCCCAGCATTTT	CSASRDSNQPQHF
TRBV18	TRBJ2-3	-	-	TGTGCCAGCTCAACGGGGATTAGGGATACGCAGTATTTT	CASSTGIRDTQYF
TRBV5-6	TRBJ1-5	TRBD1	few	TGTGCCGGCAGCTCCTGGGACAGGGGGAATCAGCCCCAGCATTTT	CAGSSWDRGNQPQHF
TRBV9	TRBJ2-3	TRBD2	many	TGTGCCAGCAGCGCATCTAGCGGGAGAGTCGCAGATACGCAGTATTTT	CASSASSGRVADTQYF
TRBV2	TRBJ1-5	-	-	TGTGCCAGCACCAGAGGGGGGACGAGCAATCAGCCCCAGCATTTT	CASTRGGTSNQPQHF
TRBV19	TRBJ2-4	TRBD2	few	TGTGCCAGTAGTATCCTGGGACTAGCGGGCCAACTAGCCAAAAACATTCAGTACTTC	CASSILGLAGQLAKNIQYF
TRBV5-8	TRBJ1-6	-	-	TGTGCCAGCAGCCCAGGACAGTATTCACCCCTCCACTTT	CASSPGQYSPLHF
TRBV5-1	TRBJ2-1	TRBD2	few	TGCGCCAGCAGCTTGTCATTCGGGCCGGGAGGGCCGGGTGAGTATGAGCAGTTCTTC	CASSLSFGPGGPGEYEQFF
TRBV6-4	TRBJ2-1	-	many	TGTGCCAGCAGTGTGGACGGAGGGGCGTACAATGAGCAGTTCTTC	CASSVDGGAYNEQFF
TRBV19	TRBJ2-7	-	-	TGTGCCAGTAGTATCCCGTGGTGGGATATCTACGAGCAGTACTTC	CASSIPWWDIYEQYF
TRBV20-1	TRBJ2-1	-	many	TGCAGTGCTCCAGCCACCGGGACTGGGAACAATGAGCAGTTCTTC	CSAPATGTGNNEQFF
TRBV3-1	TRBJ1-2	TRBD1	many	TGTGCCAGCAGCCAAGCGGCGACAGGGTTGACTGGCTACACCTTC	CASSQAATGLTGYTF
TRBV11-2	TRBJ2-3	TRBD2	many	TGTGCCAGCAGCAAGGGACTAGCGGGTCGGACAGATACGCAGTATTTT	CASSKGLAGRTDTQYF
TRBV2	TRBJ1-1	-	-	TGTGCCAGCAGTCAGGGAGCTGAAGCTTTCTTT	CASSQGAEAFF
TRBV9	TRBJ2-7	TRBD2	-	TGTGCCAGCAGCCCGAACCGAGGGACTAGCGGCGAGCAGTACTTC	CASSPNRGTSGEQYF
TRBV12-3/TRBV12-4	TRBJ2-3	TRBD2	few	TGTGCCAGCAGTTTGGGGACTAGCGGGAGGGCCGTTATCACAGATACGCAGTATTTT	CASSLGTSGRAVITDTQYF
TRBV6-1	TRBJ2-3	TRBD2	-	TGTGCCAGCAGAGTAGCGGGATCCCAAGATACGCGGTATTTT	CASRVAGSQDTRYF
TRBV7-9	TRBJ2-3	-	-	TGTGCCAGCAGCTTACTCACAGATACGCAGTATTTT	CASSLLTDTQYF
TRBV20-1	TRBJ2-7	TRBD1	-	TGCGGTGCCACCGAGGGACAGGGTCAATACGAGCGGTACTTC	CGATEGQGQYERYF
TRBV11-2	TRBJ2-1	TRBD2	-	TGTGCCAGCAGCGAGACTAGCGGGGCCTACAATGAGCAGTTCTTC	CASSETSGAYNEQFF
TRBV14	TRBJ2-3	-	few	TGTGCCAGCAGTCCCTTCACAGATACGCAGTATTTT	CASSPFTDTQYF
TRBV20-1	TRBJ1-1	-	-	TGCAGGGGGGGTGTGAACACTGAAGCTTTCTTT	CRGGVNTEAFF
TRBV4-1	TRBJ2-5	-	many	TGCGCCAGCAGCCAAGATAGGACAGCTGGGACCCAGTACTTC	CASSQDRTAGTQYF
TRBV24-1	TRBJ2-2	-	many	TGTGCCACCAGTGATCCGGGACCGAACACCGGGGAGCTGTTTTTT	CATSDPGPNTGELFF
TRBV29-1	TRBJ2-1	-	many	TGCAGCGTTGAATGGGCGGTGCAAACCTCCTACAATGAGCAGTTCTTC	CSVEWAVQTSYNEQFF
TRBV11-1	TRBJ2-3	-	once	TGTGCCAGCTGTTATCGGAGCAGCGTTGGGCAACTACTCACAGATACGCAGTATTTT	CASCYRSSVGQLLTDTQYF
TRBV11-2	TRBJ2-2	TRBD2	many	TGTGCCAGCAGCTTAGTACTAGCGGGAGGACCCGGGGAGCTGTTTTTT	CASSLVLAGGPGELFF
TRBV19	TRBJ1-5	TRBD1	many	TGTGCCAGTTTCACGACATCGGCCAGACAGGGGCCCCAGCATTTT	CASFTTSARQGPQHF
TRBV20-1	TRBJ2-5	TRBD1	-	TGCAGTGCTAGTTTAACGGACAGGGAAGAGACCCAGTACTTC	CSASLTDREETQYF
TRBV12-3/TRBV12-4	TRBJ1-2	-	once	TGTGCCAGCAGTTCTTTTGTGGATCGCTACACCTTC	CASSSFVDRYTF
TRBV10-3	TRBJ2-1	TRBD2	-	TGTGCCATCAGGGCTAGCGCGGGGGATGAGCAGTTCTTC	CAIRASAGDEQFF